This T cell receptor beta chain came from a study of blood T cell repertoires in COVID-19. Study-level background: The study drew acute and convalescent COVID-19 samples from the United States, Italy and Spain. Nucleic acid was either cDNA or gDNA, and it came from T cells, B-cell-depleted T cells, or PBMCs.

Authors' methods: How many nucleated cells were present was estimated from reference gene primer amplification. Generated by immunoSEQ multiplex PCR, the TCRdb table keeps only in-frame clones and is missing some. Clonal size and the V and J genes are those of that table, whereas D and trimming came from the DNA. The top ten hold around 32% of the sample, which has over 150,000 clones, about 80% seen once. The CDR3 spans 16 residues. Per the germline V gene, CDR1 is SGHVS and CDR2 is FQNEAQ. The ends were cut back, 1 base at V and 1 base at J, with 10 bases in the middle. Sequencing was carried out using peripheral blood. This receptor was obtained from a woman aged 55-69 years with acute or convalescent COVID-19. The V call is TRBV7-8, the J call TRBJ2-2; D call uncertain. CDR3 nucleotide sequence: TGTGCCAGCAGCTTAGGTCAGAACCTGAACACCGGGGAGCTGTTTTTT. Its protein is CASSLGQNLNTGELFF.